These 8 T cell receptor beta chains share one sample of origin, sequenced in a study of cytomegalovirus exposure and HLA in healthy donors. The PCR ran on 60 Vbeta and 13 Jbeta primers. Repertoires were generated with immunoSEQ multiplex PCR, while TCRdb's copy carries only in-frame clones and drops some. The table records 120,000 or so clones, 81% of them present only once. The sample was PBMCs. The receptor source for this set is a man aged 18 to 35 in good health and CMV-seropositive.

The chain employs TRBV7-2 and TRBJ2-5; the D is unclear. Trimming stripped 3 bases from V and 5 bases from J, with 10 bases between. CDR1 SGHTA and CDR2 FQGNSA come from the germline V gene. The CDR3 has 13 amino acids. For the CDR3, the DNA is TGTGCCAGCAGCTTGTTCCCTACTGAGACCCAGTACTTC. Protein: CASSLFPTETQYF.

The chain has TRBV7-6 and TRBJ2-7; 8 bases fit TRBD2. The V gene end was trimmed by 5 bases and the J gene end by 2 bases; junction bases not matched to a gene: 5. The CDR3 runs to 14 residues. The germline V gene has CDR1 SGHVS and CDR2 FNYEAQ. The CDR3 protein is CASSVTSGTYEQYF. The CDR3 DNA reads TGTGCCAGCAGCGTCACTAGCGGTACCTACGAGCAGTACTTC.

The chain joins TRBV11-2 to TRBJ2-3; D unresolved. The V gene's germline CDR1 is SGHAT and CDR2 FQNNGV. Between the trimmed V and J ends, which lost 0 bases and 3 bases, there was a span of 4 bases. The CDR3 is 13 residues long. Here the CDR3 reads CASSLDRTDTQYF. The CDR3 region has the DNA TGTGCCAGCAGCTTAGACAGGACAGATACGCAGTATTTT.

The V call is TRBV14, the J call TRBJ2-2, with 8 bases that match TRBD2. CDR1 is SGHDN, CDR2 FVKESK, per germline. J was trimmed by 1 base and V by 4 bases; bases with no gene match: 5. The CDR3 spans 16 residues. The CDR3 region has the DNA TGTGCCAGCAGCCCTAGGACTAGCTTGAACACCGGGGAGCTGTTTTTT. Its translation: CASSPRTSLNTGELFF.

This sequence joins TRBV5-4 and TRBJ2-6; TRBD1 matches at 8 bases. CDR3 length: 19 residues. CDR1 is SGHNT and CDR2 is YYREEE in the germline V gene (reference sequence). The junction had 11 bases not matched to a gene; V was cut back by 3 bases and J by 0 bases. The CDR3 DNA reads TGTGCCAGCAGCTGGAGAGCCGGGACAGGACCCTCTGGGGCCAACGTCCTGACTTTC. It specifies CASSWRAGTGPSGANVLTF.

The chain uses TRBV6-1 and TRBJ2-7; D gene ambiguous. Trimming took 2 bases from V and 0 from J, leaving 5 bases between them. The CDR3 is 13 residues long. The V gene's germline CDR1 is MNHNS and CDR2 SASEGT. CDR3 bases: TGTGCCAGCAGTGAAACTGGCTCCTACGAGCAGTACTTC. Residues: CASSETGSYEQYF.

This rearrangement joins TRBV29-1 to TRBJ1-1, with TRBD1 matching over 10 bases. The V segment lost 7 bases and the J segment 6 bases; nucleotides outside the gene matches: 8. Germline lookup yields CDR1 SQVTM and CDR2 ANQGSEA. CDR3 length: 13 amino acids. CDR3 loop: CSGQDRGLPEAFF. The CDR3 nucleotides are TGCAGCGGGCAGGACAGGGGGTTACCTGAAGCTTTCTTT.

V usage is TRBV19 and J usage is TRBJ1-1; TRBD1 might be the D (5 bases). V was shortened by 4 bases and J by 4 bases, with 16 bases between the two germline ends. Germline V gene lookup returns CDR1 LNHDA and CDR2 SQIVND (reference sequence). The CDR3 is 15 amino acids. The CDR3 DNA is TGTGCCAGTAGTAGATCAGGGTTTTCTAGCACTGAAGCTTTCTTT. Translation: CASSRSGFSSTEAFF.